The 16 T cell receptor beta chains given below trace back to one sample, sequenced in a study of control samples from healthy donors and cancer patients. The table came from immunoSEQ multiplex PCR; TCRdb's copy has only in-frame clones and leaves some out. The sample comprises 130,000 or so clones, roughly nine tenths of which are singletons, and approximately 8% rests with the top ten. The specimen was PBMCs. Receptor source: a man between 45 and 60 years old with head and neck cancer.

The chain is built from TRBV27 and TRBJ2-7; D is tentatively TRBD1 or TRBD2 (5 bases each). V was trimmed by 0 bases and J by 3 bases, leaving 9 bases between them. Germline-derived CDR1 and CDR2 are MNHEY and SMNVEV (reference sequence). This CDR3 has 14 residues. The CDR3 region has the DNA TGTGCCAGCAGTTTATCGAGGGGATTCTACGAGCAGTACTTC. This translates into CASSLSRGFYEQYF.

The table lists this clone with a count of one. The chain links TRBV7-2 to TRBJ2-1; D is ambiguous. V dropped 5 bases and J dropped 10 bases, with 15 bases sitting between them. The length of the CDR3 is 13 residues. CDR1 and CDR2 (germline): SGHTA, FQGNSA. As DNA, the CDR3 is TGTGCCAGCAGCCCACAACCCTCCCGAGAGCAGTTCTTC. It codes for CASSPQPSREQFF.

This chain uses TRBV5-4 with TRBJ2-7, with 9 bases identical to TRBD1. This CDR3 has 15 residues. Germline CDR1 SGHNT, CDR2 YYREEE (reference sequence). Losses at the gene ends were 6 bases for V and 6 bases for J; bases not matched to a gene: 13. The CDR3 bases are TGTGCCAGCACCTCGAGAGACAGGGGGTTTGGCGAGCAGTACTTC. Translated: CASTSRDRGFGEQYF.

The chain joins TRBV19 to TRBJ2-3, with 7 bases matching TRBD1. Trimming took 5 bases from V and 1 from J; bases not matched to a gene: 3. This CDR3 comprises 14 residues. The germline gives CDR1 LNHDA, CDR2 SQIVND (reference sequence). The DNA for the CDR3 is TGTGCCAGTAGTTCAACAGGGGGCACAGATACGCAGTATTTT. Translated, it gives CASSSTGGTDTQYF.

As DNA, the CDR3 is TGTGCCAGCAGTTCTGGGGGCAGGGTCGGAGAAAAACTGTTTTTT. It yields the protein CASSSGGRVGEKLFF. The V call is TRBV6-5, the J call TRBJ1-4; tentatively, D is TRBD1 (6 bases). From germline, CDR1 is MNHEY and CDR2 SVGAGI. The CDR3 covers 15 residues. V lost 4 bases, J lost 8 bases, and 17 bases lay in between.

The chain combines TRBV5-1 with TRBJ2-1; 14 positions match TRBD2. The CDR3 totals 16 residues. The V and J ends lost 0 bases and 6 bases, in that order; junction bases with no gene match: 2. Germline CDR1 is SGHRS and CDR2 is YFSETQ. The CDR3 sequence: CASSLVGLAGGNEQFF. The CDR3 DNA sequence: TGCGCCAGCAGCTTGGTTGGACTAGCGGGAGGCAATGAGCAGTTCTTC. The full variable domain, its missing parts supplied by reference TRBV5-1 and TRBJ2-1, is KAGVTQTPRYLIKTRGQQVTLSCSPISGHRSVSWYQQTPGQGLQFLFEYFSETQRNKGNFPGRFSGRQFSNSRSEMNVSTLELGDSALYLCASSLVGLAGGNEQFFGPGTRLTVL.

This CDR3 is CASTIAGLNYEQYF. The CDR3 DNA follows: TGTGCCAGCACCATAGCGGGACTAAACTACGAGCAGTACTTC. The V gene is TRBV28, the J gene TRBJ2-7; 8 bases match TRBD2. The CDR3 has 14 residues. Germline-derived CDR1 and CDR2 are MDHEN and SYDVKM. Germline trimming cut 7 bases from V and 3 bases from J; bases unmatched to any gene: 8.

The chain employs TRBV25-1 and TRBJ2-1; 7 bases line up with TRBD1. V dropped 3 bases and J dropped 5; count of bases not matched to a gene: 13. The germline CDR1 and CDR2 sequences are MGHDK and SYGVNS. The CDR3 loop spans 17 amino acids. CDR3 DNA: TGTGCCAGCAGTGATCGACAGGGTGGAGTTTGGGACAATGAGCAGTTCTTC. Translated, it gives CASSDRQGGVWDNEQFF.

V usage is TRBV5-4 and J usage is TRBJ2-5; D unclear. Germline-derived CDR1 and CDR2 are SGHNT and YYREEE (reference sequence). The V end was cut by 2 bases, the J end by 5 bases, with 19 bases between. The CDR3 contains 16 residues. CDR3 in amino acids: CASSFKLSRYGETQYF. The CDR3 nucleotides are TGTGCCAGCAGCTTCAAGTTGTCGCGCTATGGGGAGACCCAGTACTTC.

The chain has TRBV6-5 and TRBJ2-5; no definite D call. The CDR3 has 13 residues. Germline V gives CDR1 MNHEY, CDR2 SVGAGI. V dropped 6 bases and J dropped 1 base, with 9 bases sitting between them. CDR3: CASRMTGQETQYF. The CDR3 DNA reads TGTGCCAGCAGGATGACGGGCCAAGAGACCCAGTACTTC.

V gene TRBV27 combines with J gene TRBJ1-6, with D perhaps TRBD1 (5 bases). Germline V gives CDR1 MNHEY, CDR2 SMNVEV (reference sequence). CDR3 length: 19 amino acids. Trimming pared 6 bases from V and 0 bases from J, leaving 21 bases between. The CDR3 coding sequence is TGTGCCAGCAGAAAGCTGCCGGGACTAAAGAGCTCCTATAATTCACCCCTCCACTTT. Protein: CASRKLPGLKSSYNSPLHF.

The rearrangement uses TRBV5-1 and TRBJ2-1; 7 positions match TRBD1. Germline V CDR1 and CDR2: SGHRS, YFSETQ. CDR3 size: 14 residues. V shed 4 bases, J shed 5 bases, and the junction held 6 bases outside the gene matches. The CDR3 protein is CASSPRGQNNEQFF. In DNA form, the CDR3 reads TGCGCCAGCAGCCCAAGGGGACAGAACAATGAGCAGTTCTTC. Full variable domain (outside the CDR3, taken from reference TRBV5-1 and TRBJ2-1): KAGVTQTPRYLIKTRGQQVTLSCSPISGHRSVSWYQQTPGQGLQFLFEYFSETQRNKGNFPGRFSGRQFSNSRSEMNVSTLELGDSALYLCASSPRGQNNEQFFGPGTRLTVL.

This clone was seen ten or more times. The V gene is TRBV6-7, the J gene TRBJ1-6; 7 positions agree with TRBD1. TRBV6-7 is placed among ORFs of uncertain function. Trimming took 6 bases from V and 7 from J; bases not matched to a gene: 12. This CDR3 comprises 16 residues. The CDR3 region has the DNA TGTGCCAGCAGAAGTTCCCGGACAGGCTTCAATTCACCCCTCCACTTT. Amino acids: CASRSSRTGFNSPLHF.

This clone was found a few times. CDR3 sequence: CATSRESDLTYEQYF. The CDR3 region has the DNA TGTGCCACCAGCAGAGAATCGGACTTGACGTACGAGCAGTACTTC. V usage is TRBV15 and J usage is TRBJ2-7; D possibly corresponds to TRBD2 (5 bases). Germline values: CDR1 LNHNV, CDR2 YYDKDF (reference sequence). V was pared by 0 bases and J by 4 bases, with 13 bases between. The CDR3 loop spans 15 amino acids.

J is TRBJ1-4 and V is TRBV9, with 8 bases that match TRBD1. J gave up 11 bases and V 3 bases, and 9 bases lay outside the gene matches. This CDR3 contains 14 residues. Per the germline V gene, CDR1 is SGDLS and CDR2 is YYNGEE. This chain's CDR3 is CASSASGGLEKLFF. The CDR3 DNA sequence: TGTGCCAGCAGCGCTTCAGGGGGCCTTGAGAAACTGTTTTTT.

The gene calls are TRBV13 and TRBJ2-6; D gene ambiguous. Germline V gene sequence: CDR1 PRHDT, CDR2 FYEKMQ (reference sequence). This CDR3 has 12 residues. The ends were cut back, 10 bases at V and 2 bases at J, with 6 bases in the middle. The CDR3 DNA reads TGTGCCACCTCTGCTGGGGCCAACGTCCTGACTTTC. Translation: CATSAGANVLTF.